The table lists the clone carrying this T cell receptor beta chain with a count of one. Its specificity is unknown. Both 60 Vbeta primers and 13 Jbeta primers went into the PCR. The data were produced by immunoSEQ multiplex PCR, yet TCRdb's version contains in-frame clones alone and is incomplete. The sample holds 45,000 to 60,000 clones, roughly 75% seen once. This sample is part of a study of cytomegalovirus exposure and HLA in healthy donors. General observations from the study: A few V segments could not be told apart, such as TRBV6-2 and TRBV6-3, and were left out.

The CDR3 is made up of 12 amino acids. V lost 0 bases and J 11 bases, leaving 11 bases between the germline ends. CDR1 is GTSNPN, CDR2 SVGIG, per germline (reference sequence). Though probably carrying unrecorded immune exposures, donors were nominally healthy at sampling. The TCR originated in a man under 40 in good health and CMV-seropositive. V usage is TRBV30 and J usage is TRBJ2-1; TRBD2 is a possible D gene (5 bases). The source material was PBMCs. The CDR3 loop reads CAWSVSGRQQFF. CDR3 nucleotides: TGTGCCTGGAGTGTAAGCGGAAGGCAGCAGTTCTTC.